The T cell receptor beta chain under discussion was sequenced for a study of T cells in Graves' hyperthyroidism and ophthalmopathy. The germline V and J ends were trimmed by 3 bases and 8 bases, with 10 bases remaining between them. The CDR3 extends over 11 amino acids. Germline V lookup: CDR1 DFQATT, CDR2 SNEGSKA (reference sequence). The source material, RNA transcripts, was used to amplify TCR beta CDR3 regions. An initial round of RT-PCR targeting the TCR CDR3 relied on the HTBI primer set. TCRdb re-analysed the multiplex PCR reads in MiXCR, keeping a single row per CDR3 protein. This sample has 610,000 or so distinct CDR3 sequences, with just over 45% found just once.

The clonotype originates from a woman aged 18-29 years with Graves' hyperthyroidism. The chain uses TRBV20-1 and TRBJ1-2; D is unclear. The sequenced sample consisted of peripheral blood or thyroid tissue (not recorded which). In nucleotides, the CDR3 is TGCAGTGCTAGCCCCTCCTACGGCTACACCTTC. Translating gives CSASPSYGYTF.